This entry lists 13 T cell receptor beta chains sequenced from one sample in a study of blood T cell repertoires in COVID-19. TCRdb's table, derived via immunoSEQ multiplex PCR, lists solely in-frame clones and lacks some. Of roughly 250,000 clones listed, about 86% were seen once; the top ten hold about 4.4%. Sequenced material: peripheral blood. These receptors were obtained from a man in his fifties or sixties with active or convalescent COVID-19.

This clone was found once. The chain is built from TRBV5-1 and TRBJ1-5; D not certain. Germline V gene data show CDR1 as SGHRS and CDR2 as YFSETQ. V lost 4 bases and J 3 bases, leaving 8 bases between the germline ends. The CDR3 consists of 13 residues. The CDR3 reads CASSNEPNQPQHF. The DNA for the CDR3 is TGCGCCAGCAGCAATGAGCCCAATCAGCCCCAGCATTTT.

The J gene is TRBJ1-1, the V gene TRBV5-6; possibly TRBD1 for D (5 bases). Trimming shortened V by 2 bases and J by 0 bases, and 14 bases separated the two germline ends. CDR1 and CDR2 (germline): SGHDT, YYEEEE. The CDR3 runs to 16 residues. The CDR3 protein is CASSFMGLSMNTEAFF. CDR3 sequence (DNA): TGTGCCAGCAGCTTCATGGGGCTGAGCATGAACACTGAAGCTTTCTTT.

The chain couples TRBV25-1 to TRBJ2-2; a possible D gene is TRBD1 (6 bases). Trimming removed 6 bases at V and 7 bases at J, with 18 bases between. Germline CDR1 reads MGHDK; CDR2 reads SYGVNS. This CDR3 is built from 15 residues. The CDR3 coding sequence is TGTGCCAGCAGGCCAAGGGACATTGGTGGCGGGGAGCTGTTTTTT. The encoded protein is CASRPRDIGGGELFF.

The chain is built from TRBV20-1 and TRBJ2-5, with 8 bases that match TRBD2. This CDR3 spans 17 amino acids. V lost 3 bases and J lost 4; bases outside the gene matches: 16. Germline CDR1 and CDR2: DFQATT and SNEGSKA (reference sequence). The CDR3 region is CSASQQAGARLGETQYF. CDR3 DNA sequence: TGCAGTGCTAGTCAACAAGCGGGGGCCCGCCTCGGAGAGACCCAGTACTTC.

The chain is built from TRBV3-1 (or the pseudogene TRBV3-2) and TRBJ1-5, with D perhaps matching TRBD1 (6 bases). This CDR3 spans 14 amino acids. The V gene lost 3 bases and the J gene lost 7 bases, with 13 bases spanning the gap. Per the germline V gene, CDR1 is LGHDT and CDR2 is YNNKEL (reference sequence). The CDR3 protein is CASSHGRGGQPQHF. DNA for the CDR3: TGTGCCAGCAGCCATGGCAGGGGTGGGCAGCCCCAGCATTTT.

The rearrangement links TRBV24-1 to TRBJ2-1; D unclear. This CDR3 region has 13 residues. The V gene lost 9 bases and the J gene lost 3 bases, with 11 bases spanning the gap. Germline loops: CDR1 KGHDR, CDR2 SFDVKD. CDR3 in amino acids: CATSGDLYNEQFF. CDR3 sequence (DNA): TGTGCCACCTCCGGAGACCTCTACAATGAGCAGTTCTTC.

V gene TRBV11-1 combines with J gene TRBJ1-2; 7 bases are a match to TRBD1. Germline-derived CDR1 and CDR2 are SGHAT and FQDESV (reference sequence). CDR3 length: 13 amino acids. The J segment lost 6 bases and the V segment lost 7 bases, leaving 8 bases of the junction unmatched. The CDR3: CASTRQGTNGYTF. The CDR3 DNA reads TGTGCCAGCACCCGACAGGGAACCAATGGCTACACCTTC.

CDR3 nucleotide sequence: TGTGCCAGTCGGGGGGGGGCAGGGATTAATTCACCCCTCCACTTT. This sequence encodes CASRGGAGINSPLHF. The chain recombines TRBV25-1 with TRBJ1-6; TRBD1 is a possible D gene (6 bases). The CDR3 sequence is 15 residues long. Germline CDR1 is MGHDK and CDR2 is SYGVNS. Trimming removed 9 bases from V and 6 bases from J, with 18 bases in between.

The chain couples TRBV10-1 to TRBJ1-2, with 7 bases matching TRBD1. The CDR3 loop spans 14 amino acids. Germline CDR1 WNHNN, CDR2 SYGVQD (reference sequence). V was pared by 2 bases and J by 5 bases, with 5 bases of the junction left unmatched. The CDR3 DNA sequence: TGCGCCAGCAGTGAGAAGGGGACAGCTTATGGCTACACCTTC. Encoded protein: CASSEKGTAYGYTF.

The V call is TRBV4-2, the J call TRBJ1-2, with 11 bases matching TRBD1. This CDR3 is built from 14 residues. After removal of 8 bases from V and 2 bases from J, the junction contained 4 bases not matched to a gene. Germline V gives CDR1 LGHNA, CDR2 YNFKEQ. For the CDR3, the DNA is TGTGCCAGCGGCCGGGACAGGGGGAACTATGGCTACACCTTC. Encoded protein: CASGRDRGNYGYTF.

The V call is TRBV3-1 (or the pseudogene TRBV3-2), the J call TRBJ1-4; TRBD1 might be the D (5 bases). The CDR3 consists of 16 residues. Germline loops: CDR1 LGHDT, CDR2 YNNKEL (reference sequence). V lost 4 bases and J lost 2, with 14 bases in between. CDR3 loop: CASSPSVQVTNEKLFF. CDR3 sequence (DNA): TGTGCCAGCAGCCCGTCTGTACAGGTTACTAATGAAAAACTGTTTTTT.

This clone is a singleton in its sample. This rearrangement joins TRBV18 to TRBJ1-4; 10 bases agree with TRBD1. Germline CDR1 is KGHSH and CDR2 is LQKENI. The V gene end was trimmed by 4 bases and the J gene end by 6 bases; junction bases not matched to a gene: 8. The CDR3 runs to 16 residues. This chain's CDR3 is CASSQNFGTGDEKLFF. DNA of the CDR3: TGTGCCAGCTCACAAAATTTCGGGACAGGGGATGAAAAACTGTTTTTT.

This sequence joins TRBV11-2 and TRBJ2-2; no firm D call. CDR1 is SGHAT and CDR2 is FQNNGV in the germline V gene. Trimming left V 5 bases short and J 1 base short, with 11 bases between. CDR3 length: 15 amino acids. CDR3 bases: TGTGCCAGCAGCGATCTCGCGCAGAACACCGGGGAGCTGTTTTTT. Translating gives CASSDLAQNTGELFF.